The TCR beta chain described here comes from a study of cytomegalovirus exposure and HLA in healthy donors. The study ran its PCR with 60 Vbeta and 13 Jbeta primers. The repertoire was sequenced with immunoSEQ multiplex PCR; TCRdb's copy has only in-frame clones and lacks some. The repertoire holds more than 150,000 clones, with roughly 84% as singletons. A remark on this clone: Antigen specificity is unknown.

General study points: There were some public TCRs occurring in many donors, but most TCR sequences were rare. It was taken for granted in presence/absence analyses that sequencing depth across donors was roughly uniform.

CDR1 SEHNR and CDR2 FQNEAQ come from the germline V gene (reference sequence). The junction had 11 bases not matched to a gene; V was cut back by 6 bases and J by 5 bases. There are 15 residues in the CDR3. The TCR sequence derives from a girl under three years old in good health and CMV-seronegative. Source material: PBMCs. The rearrangement joins TRBV7-9 to TRBJ2-5; 8 bases map to TRBD2. CDR3 sequence (DNA): TGTGCCAGCAGAAGGGTACGGGAGGGCCTGGAGACCCAGTACTTC. Translating it yields CASRRVREGLETQYF.